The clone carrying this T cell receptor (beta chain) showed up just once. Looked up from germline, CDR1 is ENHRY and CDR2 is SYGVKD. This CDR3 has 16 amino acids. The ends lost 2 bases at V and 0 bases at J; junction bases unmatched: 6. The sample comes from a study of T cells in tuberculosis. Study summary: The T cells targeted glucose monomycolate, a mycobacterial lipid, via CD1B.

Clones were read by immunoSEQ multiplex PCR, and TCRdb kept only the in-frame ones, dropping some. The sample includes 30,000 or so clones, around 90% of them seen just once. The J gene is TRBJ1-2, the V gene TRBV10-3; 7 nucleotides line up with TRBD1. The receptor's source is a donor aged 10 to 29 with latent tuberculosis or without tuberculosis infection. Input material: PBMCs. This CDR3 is CAISEDPGQTNYGYTF. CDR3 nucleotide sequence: TGTGCCATCAGTGAGGACCCGGGACAGACTAACTATGGCTACACCTTC.